The rows below give T cell receptor beta chains drawn from one sample of a study of T-cell reconstitution after alpha-beta-depleted transplantation in children. TCRdb independently ran MiXCR on the PCR reads; one entry per CDR3 protein. The table shows some 500,000 distinct CDR3 sequences, with about a sixth occurring only once. The sample was PBMCs from the stem cell graft donor, taken from the stem cell graft. The receptors originated from a human donor who donated a stem cell graft to a child with acute lymphoblastic leukemia. CDR3s include the opening cysteine and the closing phenylalanine or tryptophan. Each record gives: D gene, clone size, J gene, V gene, CDR3 protein, CDR3 DNA. D genes are given only for firm matches. Rows give clone size only sometimes, using once, few, many, or a class for an expanded clone.

>-|few|TRBJ1-3|TRBV12-3/TRBV12-4
CASSPSARNTIYF
TGTGCCAGCAGCCCCTCCGCCAGAAACACCATATATTTT
>-|many|TRBJ1-1|TRBV11-2
CASSLQLVNTEAFF
TGTGCCAGCAGCTTACAGTTGGTGAACACTGAAGCTTTCTTT
>-|few|TRBJ2-1|TRBV7-9
CASSIRDSLNEQFF
TGTGCCAGCAGCATCCGGGACTCCCTCAATGAGCAGTTCTTC
>-|-|TRBJ2-7|TRBV5-1
CASSLVAHGFGEQYF
TGCGCCAGCAGCTTGGTGGCTCATGGTTTTGGCGAGCAGTACTTC
>TRBD2|-|TRBJ2-1|TRBV29-1
CSVDELAGDNEQFF
TGCAGCGTTGATGAGTTAGCGGGGGACAATGAGCAGTTCTTC
>TRBD2|few|TRBJ2-7|TRBV14
CASSHPTSGNYYEQYF
TGTGCCAGCAGCCACCCGACTAGCGGGAATTACTACGAGCAGTACTTC
>-|-|TRBJ1-4|TRBV2
CASTKTGRGEKLFF
TGTGCCAGCACCAAGACAGGAAGGGGCGAAAAACTGTTTTTT
>TRBD1|few|TRBJ2-3|TRBV11-2
CASSLEPTIQGEGTQYF
TGTGCCAGCAGCTTAGAGCCGACAATCCAGGGGGAAGGTACGCAGTATTTT
>TRBD1|-|TRBJ1-1|TRBV3-1
CASSQDPGGTEAFF
TGTGCCAGCAGCCAAGATCCAGGGGGGACTGAAGCTTTCTTT
>-|few|TRBJ2-3|TRBV6-1
CASSVAHSSTDTQYF
TGTGCCAGCAGTGTCGCACACAGTAGCACAGATACGCAGTATTTT